This record covers a single TCR beta chain. Study processing details: Counts of nucleated cells, estimated from reference gene primer amplification, were obtained. This table comes from immunoSEQ multiplex PCR, and its TCRdb copy is limited to in-frame clones, with some not included. From that table come the V and J calls and clone size; the DNA was used to work out D and trimming. In the table there are 200,000 to 300,000 clones, roughly four fifths of which are singletons. This record belongs to a study of blood T cell repertoires in COVID-19. Whole-study context: The United States, Italy and Spain supplied acute and convalescent COVID-19 samples. Sources were T cells, B-cell-depleted T cells, or PBMCs; the material itself was cDNA or gDNA.

The germline CDR1 and CDR2 sequences are LNHDA and SQIVND (reference sequence). The V gene lost 10 bases and the J gene lost 4 bases, with 19 bases spanning the gap. The CDR3 is made up of 14 amino acids. The gene calls are TRBV19 and TRBJ1-2; D unclear. The sample taken for sequencing was peripheral blood. This TCR came from an elderly woman with acute or convalescent COVID-19. As DNA, the CDR3 is TGTGCCACAGCGTCGCCACGTCCCTCCTATGGCTACACCTTC. This encodes CATASPRPSYGYTF.